This is a list of T cell receptor beta chains from one sample in a study of vaccination and CD4 T cells after COVID-19. TCRdb independently ran MiXCR on the PCR reads; one entry per CDR3 protein. The sample shows approximately 14,000 distinct CDR3 sequences, roughly 40% of them seen only once. No antigen has been identified for these receptors. Sequenced input: CD4+ T cells from blood, cultured in vitro. The origin of the receptors is a human donor who had recovered from COVID-19. Each CDR3 is given with its conserved first and last residue. Fields, in order: clone size, J gene, V gene, D gene, CDR3 protein, CDR3 DNA. The D gene is left open where the match is weak. The size field is filled for only some rows; it gives once, few, many or a size class.

-	TRBJ1-1	TRBV2	-	CASNEAVNTEAFF	TGTGCCAGCAATGAGGCAGTGAACACTGAAGCTTTCTTT
-	TRBJ1-1	TRBV6-1	-	CASSELSARNTEAFF	TGTGCCAGCAGTGAATTGTCGGCGAGGAACACTGAAGCTTTCTTT
-	TRBJ1-5	TRBV12-5	-	CASGMALLQPQHF	TGTGCTAGTGGAATGGCCCTGCTTCAGCCCCAGCATTTT
-	TRBJ2-3	TRBV11-3	TRBD1	CASSYGQGKDTDTQYF	TGTGCCAGCAGCTACGGACAGGGGAAGGACACAGATACGCAGTATTTT
-	TRBJ1-1	TRBV20-1	-	CSARKENTEAFF	TGCAGTGCTAGGAAAGAGAACACTGAAGCTTTCTTT
few	TRBJ2-5	TRBV11-3	-	CASSFSGSVETQYF	TGTGCCAGCAGCTTTTCAGGGTCTGTGGAGACCCAGTACTTC
few	TRBJ2-1	TRBV12-3/TRBV12-4	TRBD2	CASSLTSGGDNEQFF	TGTGCCAGCAGTTTGACTAGCGGGGGAGACAATGAGCAGTTCTTC
-	TRBJ2-7	TRBV30	-	CAWSVLRVSYEQYF	TGTGCCTGGAGTGTACTGAGGGTTTCCTACGAGCAGTACTTC
medium-sized	TRBJ1-2	TRBV6-1	TRBD1	CASIGQGNYGYTF	TGTGCCAGCATCGGACAGGGGAACTATGGCTACACCTTC
-	TRBJ1-2	TRBV14	-	CARKDPARAYGYTF	TGTGCCAGGAAGGACCCGGCAAGGGCCTATGGCTACACCTTC
-	TRBJ2-3	TRBV11-3	TRBD2	CASSPPGLADTQYF	TGTGCCAGCAGCCCCCCTGGACTAGCAGATACGCAGTATTTT
-	TRBJ2-7	TRBV6-1	-	CASTVGPQGYEQYF	TGTGCCAGCACCGTCGGTCCCCAAGGCTACGAGCAGTACTTC
few	TRBJ2-2	TRBV5-1	-	CASRKVYGVQNRELFF	TGCGCCAGCAGGAAAGTTTACGGGGTACAAAACCGGGAGCTGTTTTTT
few	TRBJ1-1	TRBV30	-	CAWTSRAGGWTEAFF	TGTGCCTGGACCTCCCGGGCGGGGGGCTGGACTGAAGCTTTCTTT
-	TRBJ1-5	TRBV19	TRBD1	CASSNQDRGQGNNQPQHF	TGTGCCAGTAGTAACCAGGACAGGGGGCAAGGTAACAATCAGCCCCAGCATTTT
-	TRBJ2-6	TRBV12-3/TRBV12-4	-	CASSFGGNGANVLTF	TGTGCCAGCAGTTTTGGGGGGAACGGGGCCAACGTCCTGACTTTC
once	TRBJ2-1	TRBV27	TRBD1	CASSPRTGGRYNNEQFF	TGTGCCAGCAGTCCCCGGACAGGGGGGAGATACAACAATGAGCAGTTCTTC
once	TRBJ2-3	TRBV12-3/TRBV12-4	TRBD2	CASRPSGGVTDTQYF	TGTGCCAGCAGACCTAGCGGGGGGGTCACAGATACGCAGTATTTT
once	TRBJ1-1	TRBV29-1	-	CSVEGWATEAFF	TGCAGCGTTGAAGGCTGGGCCACTGAAGCTTTCTTT
few	TRBJ2-5	TRBV7-2	-	CASSLGGRGGGETQYF	TGTGCCAGCAGCTTAGGTGGCAGGGGCGGAGGAGAGACCCAGTACTTC
-	TRBJ1-2	TRBV5-4	-	CASSLEGTRGYGYTF	TGTGCCAGCAGCTTGGAAGGGACACGGGGATATGGCTACACCTTC
-	TRBJ1-6	TRBV7-8	-	CASSLRDYSYNSPLHF	TGTGCCAGCAGCTTGAGGGATTACTCCTATAATTCACCCCTCCACTTT